This is a list of T cell receptor beta chains from one sample in a study of early T cells in non-severe SARS-CoV-2 infection. Each CDR3 protein is one row after TCRdb ran MiXCR on the 5' RACE reads. The sample contains tens of thousands of distinct CDR3 sequences, under 15% of which appear only once. The sample comprised whole blood. These receptors were collected from an adult who was a healthcare worker with PCR-confirmed SARS-CoV-2 infection or an uninfected control (not recorded which). Both conserved end residues are part of each CDR3. A D gene is named only where the DNA matches it firmly. Clone size is not always given. Where it is, it says once, few, many or a class for expanded clones.

j_call | clone_size | v_call | d_call | cdr3_nt | cdr3_aa
TRBJ2-1 | many | TRBV11-2 | NA | TGTGCCAGCAGCTTAGATGGGGGACTCCCGAGCTCCTACAATGAGCAGTTCTTC | CASSLDGGLPSSYNEQFF
TRBJ2-4 | few | TRBV18 | NA | TGTGCCAGCTCACCCTGGGGGGGGGCGCTGGACATTCAGTACTTC | CASSPWGGALDIQYF
TRBJ2-2 | NA | TRBV28 | TRBD2 | TGTGCCAGCAGTTTGGTGGGACTAGCGGGAACCGGGGAGCTGTTTTTT | CASSLVGLAGTGELFF
TRBJ2-1 | few | TRBV11-2 | TRBD2 | TGTGCCAGCAGCTTAGAGCCTAGCGGGAAGGCTGAGCAGTTCTTC | CASSLEPSGKAEQFF
TRBJ2-5 | many | TRBV11-2 | NA | TGTGCCAGCAGCCCCAGTCCGGACGGAGAAGAGACCCAGTACTTC | CASSPSPDGEETQYF
TRBJ1-5 | NA | TRBV4-1 | NA | TGCGCCAGCAGCCAAGTGGGGAATAGCAATCAGCCCCAGCATTTT | CASSQVGNSNQPQHF
TRBJ2-2 | few | TRBV5-1 | NA | TGCGCCAGCAGCTTTCGACCAGGGGGGACCGGGGAGCTGTTTTTT | CASSFRPGGTGELFF
TRBJ2-3 | few | TRBV12-3/TRBV12-4 | TRBD1 | TGTGCCAGCACCCTTGGGGACAGGGGCCCAGATACGCAGTATTTT | CASTLGDRGPDTQYF
TRBJ2-1 | many | TRBV2 | NA | TGTGCCAGCAGTGAGATGCCAGAAACCCCGCTTTTC | CASSEMPETPLF
TRBJ1-2 | many | TRBV3-1 | NA | TGTGCCAGCAGCCAAACGGCCCAAGGAGGCTACACCTTC | CASSQTAQGGYTF
TRBJ2-7 | many | TRBV6-5 | TRBD1 | TGTGCCAGCAGACACGGGACAGCCGAGCAGTACTTC | CASRHGTAEQYF
TRBJ1-5 | few | TRBV5-6 | NA | TGTGCCAGCAGCCCACGTGGGGGCAGCAATCAGCCCCAGCATTTT | CASSPRGGSNQPQHF
TRBJ2-1 | NA | TRBV7-8 | NA | TGTGCCAGCAGCCCCGAGCTAGCGATCAATGAGCAGTTCTTC | CASSPELAINEQFF
TRBJ1-1 | few | TRBV11-2 | NA | TGTGCCAGCAGCTTAGATCTACAGATCACTGAAGCTTTCTTT | CASSLDLQITEAFF
TRBJ1-4 | NA | TRBV20-1 | TRBD1 | TGCAGTGCTAGAGGAGGGACAGCAGAAAAACTGTTTTTT | CSARGGTAEKLFF
TRBJ2-3 | NA | TRBV14 | NA | TGTGCCAGCAGCCCCGGGGAGGCCTACACAGATACGCAGTATTTT | CASSPGEAYTDTQYF
TRBJ2-1 | few | TRBV12-3/TRBV12-4 | NA | TGTGCCAGCCCTTCCCCGCCCTATGGACATGAGCAGTTCTTC | CASPSPPYGHEQFF
TRBJ1-2 | NA | TRBV3-1 | NA | TGTGCCAGCAGCCATCTCTCAGGAGGGATTGGGGGAGGCTACACCTTC | CASSHLSGGIGGGYTF
TRBJ2-3 | NA | TRBV7-9 | NA | TGTGCCAGCAGCTTGCTCGGCTTCACAGATACGCAGTATTTT | CASSLLGFTDTQYF
TRBJ2-3 | NA | TRBV4-1 | TRBD2 | TGCGCCAGCGGGAGCGGGAGGGCTCTCACAGATACGCAGTATTTT | CASGSGRALTDTQYF
TRBJ1-2 | few | TRBV6-6 | TRBD1 | TGTGCCACCTTGAGGGACAGGGGCTATGGCTACACCTTC | CATLRDRGYGYTF
TRBJ1-5 | many | TRBV7-9 | NA | TGTGCCAGCAGCTTCGGAGACCAGCCCCAGCATTTT | CASSFGDQPQHF
TRBJ2-1 | few | TRBV5-1 | NA | TGCGCCAGCAGCTTACAGGGAGAGGGCTATGAGCAGTTCTTC | CASSLQGEGYEQFF
TRBJ2-6 | few | TRBV27 | NA | TGTGCCAGCAGTTTGGGGACATCCGGGGCCAACGTCCTGACTTTC | CASSLGTSGANVLTF
TRBJ2-7 | many | TRBV7-2 | TRBD2 | TGTGCCAGCAGCTTTAGCGGGAGCAACGAGCAGTACTTC | CASSFSGSNEQYF
TRBJ2-7 | NA | TRBV3-1 | TRBD1 | TGTGCCAGCAGCCAAGATATCTGGACAGGGAACTACGAGCAGTACTTC | CASSQDIWTGNYEQYF
TRBJ2-5 | once | TRBV7-2 | NA | TGTGCCAGCAGCTACCAAGCGCGGGGGACCCAGTACTTC | CASSYQARGTQYF
TRBJ1-2 | few | TRBV11-2 | NA | TGTGCCAGCAGTGGACTTAGAGGCTACACCTTC | CASSGLRGYTF
TRBJ2-1 | NA | TRBV19 | TRBD2 | TGTGCCAGTAGTGTGGGACTAGCTTACAATGAGCAGTTCTTC | CASSVGLAYNEQFF
TRBJ1-5 | many | TRBV18 | NA | TGTGCCAGCTCGGAGCTCGGGGGCTTAGGCAATCAGCCCCAGCATTTT | CASSELGGLGNQPQHF
TRBJ2-2 | many | TRBV2 | NA | TGTGCCAGCAGTGACGTGATAGGCCGACAGACCGGGGAGCTGTTTTTT | CASSDVIGRQTGELFF
TRBJ2-3 | few | TRBV7-8 | NA | TGTGCCAGCAGCTTAGGGGGAGCCGGGGGTTTAGATACGCAGTATTTT | CASSLGGAGGLDTQYF
TRBJ1-1 | many | TRBV5-1 | NA | TGCGCCAGCAGCGCGGACGGTAACACTGAAGCTTTCTTT | CASSADGNTEAFF
TRBJ1-2 | few | TRBV5-6 | NA | TGTGCCAGCAGCTTAGTATCCTATGGCTACACCTTC | CASSLVSYGYTF
TRBJ2-7 | many | TRBV5-6 | TRBD1 | TGTGCCAGCAGCCCACAGGACAGGGATCACTACGAGCAGTACTTC | CASSPQDRDHYEQYF
TRBJ2-3 | NA | TRBV7-9 | NA | TGTGCCAGCAGCTTAGCGGGGGAGGATACGCAGTATTTT | CASSLAGEDTQYF
TRBJ1-2 | few | TRBV7-9 | TRBD1 | TGTGCCAGCAGCTACCGAGAACAGGGGGCAGATGGCTACACCTTC | CASSYREQGADGYTF
TRBJ2-6 | few | TRBV11-2 | NA | TGTGCCAGCAGCTTCCTTTCCCAGCCCTCTGGGGCCAACGTCCTGACTTTC | CASSFLSQPSGANVLTF
TRBJ2-7 | NA | TRBV9 | NA | TGTGCCAGCAGCGTCGGACTAATCTCCTACGAGCAGTACTTC | CASSVGLISYEQYF
TRBJ1-2 | NA | TRBV28 | NA | TGTGCCAGCAGCAGCCCCTATGGCTACACCTTC | CASSSPYGYTF
TRBJ1-2 | NA | TRBV19 | NA | TGTGCCAGTAGTATCCTCCGGGGGAAAGGCTACACCTTC | CASSILRGKGYTF
TRBJ2-7 | few | TRBV5-1 | NA | TGCGCCAGCAGCTGGGGCGGACACCCATCCTACGAGCAGTACTTC | CASSWGGHPSYEQYF
TRBJ1-1 | few | TRBV7-9 | NA | TGTGCCAGCAGCCCAATCTCGGTTCACGCTTTCTTT | CASSPISVHAFF
TRBJ1-5 | NA | TRBV20-1 | NA | TGCAGTGCTAGAGCCGTGGCAGAAAATCAGCCCCAGCATTTT | CSARAVAENQPQHF
TRBJ1-4 | few | TRBV6-6 | NA | TGTGCCAGCGGGACTAATGAAAAACTGTTTTTT | CASGTNEKLFF
TRBJ2-3 | few | TRBV14 | NA | TGTGCCAGCAGCCAAAGACGGACAAACACAGATACGCAGTATTTT | CASSQRRTNTDTQYF
TRBJ2-7 | NA | TRBV11-2 | NA | TGTGCCAGCAGCCCCATCCGGGACGGATACTACGAGCAGTACTTC | CASSPIRDGYYEQYF
TRBJ1-4 | NA | TRBV19 | NA | TGTGCCAGTAAAGACTGGGGAGACGCCTGGGATAAGGAAAAACTGTTTTTT | CASKDWGDAWDKEKLFF
TRBJ2-2 | NA | TRBV4-2 | NA | TGTGCCAGCAGCCAAGATCTTACCGCCCCCGGGGAGCTGTTTTTT | CASSQDLTAPGELFF
TRBJ2-7 | few | TRBV28 | TRBD2 | TGTGCCAGCAGTTCGGCCACTAGCGGACAAACCTACGAGCAGTACTTC | CASSSATSGQTYEQYF
TRBJ2-3 | few | TRBV5-1 | NA | TGCGCCAGCAGCTTCGGACAAGCCAGCACAGATACGCAGTATTTT | CASSFGQASTDTQYF
TRBJ2-7 | many | TRBV12-3/TRBV12-4 | NA | TGTGCCAGCAGCCATCTCTACGAGCAGTACTTC | CASSHLYEQYF
TRBJ2-7 | many | TRBV28 | NA | TGTGCCAGCAGGCCCGACCAGTACGAGCAGTACTTC | CASRPDQYEQYF
TRBJ2-3 | few | TRBV11-2 | NA | TGTGCCAGCAGCTTAGGGCCCAGGGGTACCGATACGCAGTATTTT | CASSLGPRGTDTQYF
TRBJ2-1 | NA | TRBV6-6 | TRBD2 | TGTGCCAGCAGGTCGGGAGGGGACCCCCTTAGGGGCAATGAGCAGTTCTTC | CASRSGGDPLRGNEQFF